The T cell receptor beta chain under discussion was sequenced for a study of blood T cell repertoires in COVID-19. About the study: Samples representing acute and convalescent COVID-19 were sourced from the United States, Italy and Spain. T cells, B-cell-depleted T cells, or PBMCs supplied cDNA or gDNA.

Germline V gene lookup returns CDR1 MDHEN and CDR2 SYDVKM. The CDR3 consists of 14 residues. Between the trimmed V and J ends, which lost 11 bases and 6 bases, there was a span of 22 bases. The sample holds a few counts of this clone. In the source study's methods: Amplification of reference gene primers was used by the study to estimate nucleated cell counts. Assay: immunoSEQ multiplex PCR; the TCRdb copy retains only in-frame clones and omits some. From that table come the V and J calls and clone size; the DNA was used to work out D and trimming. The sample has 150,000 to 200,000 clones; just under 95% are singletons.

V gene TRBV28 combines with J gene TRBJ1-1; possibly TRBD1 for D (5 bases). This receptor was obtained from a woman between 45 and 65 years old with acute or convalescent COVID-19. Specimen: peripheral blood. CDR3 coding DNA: TGTGCCTGGTCCAATCCGGCAAGGGGCGCTGAAGCTTTCTTT. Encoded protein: CAWSNPARGAEAFF.